This T cell receptor beta chain was profiled in a study of cytomegalovirus exposure and HLA in healthy donors. Points from the study as a whole: With high specificity and sensitivity, the classifier reportedly diagnosed cytomegalovirus status. Available immune exposure information covered CMV serostatus only. Analysis was carried out at a later point, and it linked a missense DCLRE1C variant to TCR beta V- and J-gene trimming.

A remark on this clone: Its antigen is still unknown.

CDR1 and CDR2 (germline): GTSNPN, SVGIG (reference sequence). The CDR3 runs to 14 residues. Trimming shortened V by 0 bases and J by 1 base, and 7 bases separated the two germline ends. Primers included in the PCR were 60 Vbeta and 13 Jbeta primers. Generated by immunoSEQ multiplex PCR, the TCRdb table keeps only in-frame clones and is missing some. The sample lists over 95,000 clones; about 74% were seen once. Sequencing input: PBMCs. This clonotype was sampled from a female donor in good health and CMV-seronegative. The chain uses TRBV30 and TRBJ1-3; possibly TRBD1 for D (5 bases). The CDR3: CAWSVPGSGNTIYF. CDR3 sequence (DNA): TGTGCCTGGAGTGTACCAGGGTCTGGAAACACCATATATTTT.